One T cell receptor beta chain is described in this entry. This sample stems from a study of CD8 T cells in Susac syndrome. V was shortened by 2 bases and J by 1 base, with 8 bases between the two germline ends. The CDR3 length is 14 residues. Germline V CDR1 and CDR2: SQVTM, ANQGSEA. RNA totalling roughly 0.5 to 1 ug underwent reverse transcription with random hexamers. TCRdb re-analysed the immunoSEQ multiplex PCR reads in MiXCR, keeping a single row per CDR3 protein. The profile shows 150,000 or so distinct CDR3 sequences, nearly 97% of them singletons. The chain employs TRBV29-1 and TRBJ2-2; no definite D call. This sequence originates from a human donor with multiple sclerosis. The sequenced sample was CD8+ T cells from PBMCs. DNA of the CDR3: TGCAGCGTTGAACTGGGCCTGAACACCGGGGAGCTGTTTTTT. Protein: CSVELGLNTGELFF.